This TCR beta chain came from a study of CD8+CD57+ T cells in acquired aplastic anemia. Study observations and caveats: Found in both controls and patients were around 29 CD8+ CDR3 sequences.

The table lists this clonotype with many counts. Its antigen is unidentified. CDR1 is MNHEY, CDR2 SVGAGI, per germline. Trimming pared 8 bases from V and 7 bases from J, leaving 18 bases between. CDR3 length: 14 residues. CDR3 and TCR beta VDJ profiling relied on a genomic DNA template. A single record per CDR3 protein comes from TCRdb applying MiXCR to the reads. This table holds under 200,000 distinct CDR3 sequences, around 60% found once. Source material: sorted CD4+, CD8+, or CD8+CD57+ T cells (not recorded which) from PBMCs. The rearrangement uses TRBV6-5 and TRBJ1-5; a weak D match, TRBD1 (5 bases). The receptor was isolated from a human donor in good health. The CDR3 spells CASAGLGEKQPQHF. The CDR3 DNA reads TGTGCCAGCGCGGGACTCGGCGAGAAACAGCCCCAGCATTTT.